A single sample gave rise to the 8 T cell receptor beta chains below, sequenced in a study of blood T cell repertoires in COVID-19. Profiling relied on immunoSEQ multiplex PCR, and the TCRdb table lists in-frame clones only, not all of them. The sample holds 60,000 or so clones; over 75% are singletons and the top ten take approximately 15%. The sample taken for sequencing was peripheral blood. These receptors were taken from a human donor with active COVID-19. The donor label of this sample is uncertain.

The gene calls are TRBV10-1 and TRBJ2-1; 9 bases map to TRBD2. CDR1 and CDR2 from the germline V gene are WNHNN and SYGVQD (reference sequence). CDR3 length: 15 residues. V lost 2 bases and J lost 11; bases outside the gene matches: 10. The DNA of the CDR3 is TGCGCCAGCAGTGAGACTAGCGGGCCGGTCCCGAAGCAGTTCTTC. Translating it yields CASSETSGPVPKQFF.

The genes are TRBV29-1 and TRBJ2-1; D possibly corresponds to TRBD2 (5 bases). Per the germline V gene, CDR1 is SQVTM and CDR2 is ANQGSEA. V was pared by 1 base and J by 0 bases, with 10 bases between. The CDR3 has 15 amino acids. DNA for the CDR3: TGCAGCGTTGAAGGTTGGGAGACCTCCTACAATGAGCAGTTCTTC. This gives the protein CSVEGWETSYNEQFF.

This rearrangement joins TRBV2 to TRBJ2-7; 8 positions match TRBD2. The CDR3 is 14 residues long. Germline CDR1 SNHLY, CDR2 FYNNEI. V lost 5 bases and J lost 6; bases outside the gene matches: 9. CDR3 amino acids: CASSSGLEGGEQYF. The CDR3 bases are TGTGCCAGCAGTTCGGGACTAGAGGGAGGCGAGCAGTACTTC.

The rearrangement joins TRBV7-2 to TRBJ2-7; 7 bases are shared with TRBD2. The ends lost 5 bases at V and 0 bases at J; junction bases unmatched: 7. The CDR3 has 15 residues. Germline CDR1 SGHTA, CDR2 FQGNSA. As DNA, the CDR3 is TGTGCCAGCAGCCTCTCCCGGGGGGACTCCTACGAGCAGTACGTC. Protein product: CASSLSRGDSYEQYV.

CDR3 sequence reads: CASSLGVGDRGVGDYGYTF. DNA for the CDR3: TGTGCCAGCAGCTTGGGGGTTGGGGACAGGGGAGTAGGAGACTATGGCTACACCTTC. This sequence joins TRBV5-6 and TRBJ1-2; 10 bases are shared with TRBD1. V was clipped by 0 bases and J by 3 bases; unmatched bases: 14. Germline loops: CDR1 SGHDT, CDR2 YYEEEE. This CDR3 contains 19 residues.

As DNA, the CDR3 is TGTGCCAGCAGCTTAGTCGGACAGGACCCGCCCACAGATACGCAGTATTTT. It translates to CASSLVGQDPPTDTQYF. The rearrangement uses TRBV13 and TRBJ2-3; 7 bases map to TRBD1. The V gene end was trimmed by 1 base and the J gene end by 2 bases; junction bases not matched to a gene: 9. Germline CDR1 reads PRHDT; CDR2 reads FYEKMQ (reference sequence). The CDR3 contains 17 residues.

This clone was seen only a few times. The V call is TRBV5-4, the J call TRBJ2-2; the match to TRBD2 covers 10 bases. Germline V CDR1 and CDR2: SGHNT, YYREEE (reference sequence). The ends lost 4 bases at V and 6 bases at J; junction bases unmatched: 6. CDR3 length: 15 amino acids. The CDR3 sequence: CASSHGTSVAGELFF. CDR3 bases: TGTGCCAGCAGCCACGGGACTAGCGTAGCCGGGGAGCTGTTTTTT.

The V call is TRBV7-9, the J call TRBJ2-1; D ambiguous. The ends were cut back, 2 bases at V and 4 bases at J, with 12 bases in the middle. The CDR3 runs 15 residues. Germline V lookup: CDR1 SEHNR, CDR2 FQNEAQ (reference sequence). CDR3 DNA sequence: TGTGCCAGCAGCTTACCCGTGACTCTATACAATGAGCAGTTCTTC. Amino acid sequence: CASSLPVTLYNEQFF.